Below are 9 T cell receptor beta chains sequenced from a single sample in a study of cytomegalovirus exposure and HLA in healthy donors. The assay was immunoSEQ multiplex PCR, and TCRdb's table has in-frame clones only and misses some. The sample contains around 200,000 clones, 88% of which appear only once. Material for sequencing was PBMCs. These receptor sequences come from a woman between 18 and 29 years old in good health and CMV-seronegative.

The CDR3 sequence: CASTDTLTRTEAFF. Here the CDR3 DNA reads TGTGCCAGCACGGACACCCTAACGCGGACTGAAGCTTTCTTT. The chain carries TRBV2 and TRBJ1-1; the D gene is possibly TRBD1 (5 bases). CDR3 length: 14 amino acids. V dropped 7 bases and J dropped 5 bases, with 17 bases sitting between them. The V gene's germline CDR1 is SNHLY and CDR2 FYNNEI.

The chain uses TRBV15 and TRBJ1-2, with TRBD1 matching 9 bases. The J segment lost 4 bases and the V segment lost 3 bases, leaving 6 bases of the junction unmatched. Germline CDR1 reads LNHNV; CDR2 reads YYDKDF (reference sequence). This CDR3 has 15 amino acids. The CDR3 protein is CATSRSQGAGYGYTF. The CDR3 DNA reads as TGTGCCACCAGCAGGTCACAGGGGGCCGGCTATGGCTACACCTTC.

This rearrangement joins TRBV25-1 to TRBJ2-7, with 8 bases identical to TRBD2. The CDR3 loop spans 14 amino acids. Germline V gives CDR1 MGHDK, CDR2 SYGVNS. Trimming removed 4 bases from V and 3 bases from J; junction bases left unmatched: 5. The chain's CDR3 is CASSGPAGDYEQYF. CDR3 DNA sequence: TGTGCCAGCAGTGGCCCAGCGGGGGACTACGAGCAGTACTTC.

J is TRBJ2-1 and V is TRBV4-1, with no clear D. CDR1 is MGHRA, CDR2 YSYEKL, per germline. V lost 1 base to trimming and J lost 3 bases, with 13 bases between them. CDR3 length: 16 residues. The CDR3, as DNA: TGCGCCAGCAGCCAAGCGAACAGAAGAGTCTACAATGAGCAGTTCTTC. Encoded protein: CASSQANRRVYNEQFF.

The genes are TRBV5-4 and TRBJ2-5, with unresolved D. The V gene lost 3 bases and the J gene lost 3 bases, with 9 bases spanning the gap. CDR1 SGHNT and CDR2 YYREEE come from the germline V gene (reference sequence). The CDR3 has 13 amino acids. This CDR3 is CASSYGPKETQYF. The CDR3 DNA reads TGTGCCAGCAGCTATGGCCCGAAAGAGACCCAGTACTTC. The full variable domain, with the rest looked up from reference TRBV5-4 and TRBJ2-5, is ETGVTQSPTHLIKTRGQQVTLRCSSQSGHNTVSWYQQALGQGPQFIFQYYREEENGRGNFPPRFSGLQFPNYSSELNVNALELDDSALYLCASSYGPKETQYFGPGTRLLVL.

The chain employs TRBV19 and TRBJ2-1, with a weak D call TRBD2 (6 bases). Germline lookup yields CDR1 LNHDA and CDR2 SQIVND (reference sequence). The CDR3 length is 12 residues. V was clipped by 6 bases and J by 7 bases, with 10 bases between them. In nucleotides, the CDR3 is TGTGCCAGTAGCGGGAGTGTAAATGAGCAGTTCTTC. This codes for CASSGSVNEQFF.

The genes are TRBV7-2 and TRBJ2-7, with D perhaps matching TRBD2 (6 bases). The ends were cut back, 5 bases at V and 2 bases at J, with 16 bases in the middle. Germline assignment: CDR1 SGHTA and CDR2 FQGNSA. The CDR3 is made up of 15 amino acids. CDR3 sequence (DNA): TGTGCCAGCAGCCCCCGGTCTAGCGCAGCCTACGAGCAGTACTTC. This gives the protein CASSPRSSAAYEQYF. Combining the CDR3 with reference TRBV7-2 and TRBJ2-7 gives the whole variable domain GAGVSQSPSNKVTEKGKDVELRCDPISGHTALYWYRQSLGQGLEFLIYFQGNSAPDKSGLPSDRFSAERTGGSVSTLTIQRTQQEDSAVYLCASSPRSSAAYEQYFGPGTRLTVT.

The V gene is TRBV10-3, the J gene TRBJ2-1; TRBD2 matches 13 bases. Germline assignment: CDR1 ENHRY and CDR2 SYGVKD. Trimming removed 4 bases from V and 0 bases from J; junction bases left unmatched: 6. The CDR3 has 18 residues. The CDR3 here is CAISGELAGGSSYNEQFF. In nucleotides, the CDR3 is TGTGCCATCAGTGGAGAACTAGCGGGAGGGAGCTCCTACAATGAGCAGTTCTTC.

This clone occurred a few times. The CDR3 here is CAIRDGRTPANTGELFF. CDR3 bases: TGTGCCATCAGAGACGGAAGGACACCCGCGAACACCGGGGAGCTGTTTTTT. The chain links TRBV2 to TRBJ2-2, with D perhaps matching TRBD1 (5 bases). This CDR3 has 17 residues. From germline, CDR1 is SNHLY and CDR2 FYNNEI. The germline V and J ends were trimmed by 10 bases and 0 bases, with 21 bases remaining between them.